A single sample gave rise to the 17 T cell receptor beta chains below, sequenced in a study of cytomegalovirus exposure and HLA in healthy donors. It was with 60 Vbeta and 13 Jbeta primers that the PCR ran. Sequencing was performed with immunoSEQ multiplex PCR; in TCRdb, only in-frame clones are kept and a portion is missing. In the table there are 130,000 or so clones, around 79% of which are singletons. Sequenced sample: PBMCs. These receptors all come from a woman aged 40 to 50 in good health and CMV-seropositive.

This clone has only one observation. This chain links TRBV6-1 with TRBJ2-1, with TRBD1 identical over 9 bases. Germline CDR1 is MNHNS and CDR2 is SASEGT. The CDR3 runs to 18 residues. The V segment lost 4 bases and the J segment 5 bases; nucleotides outside the gene matches: 15. The chain's CDR3 is CASSVLPRTGDGNNEQFF. CDR3 coding DNA: TGTGCCAGCAGTGTCCTACCCCGGACAGGGGATGGGAACAATGAGCAGTTCTTC.

This chain links TRBV28 with TRBJ2-7; D may be TRBD2 (6 bases). Trimming cost V 5 bases and J 0 bases, with 17 bases left between them. The CDR3 consists of 16 residues. The germline gives CDR1 MDHEN, CDR2 SYDVKM. The CDR3 DNA reads TGTGCCAGCAGTGCCTCGGGACTGAGAAGCTCCTACGAGCAGTACTTC. Residues: CASSASGLRSSYEQYF.

The rearrangement uses TRBV5-4 and TRBJ2-7, with TRBD2 matching over 8 bases. The V segment lost 3 bases and the J segment 4 bases; nucleotides outside the gene matches: 9. The germline gives CDR1 SGHNT, CDR2 YYREEE (reference sequence). The CDR3 extends over 15 amino acids. CDR3 sequence (DNA): TGTGCCAGCAGCTCCCCGGGACTAGTGACATACGAGCAGTACTTC. Translating it yields CASSSPGLVTYEQYF. Supplemented by reference TRBV5-4 and TRBJ2-7, the full variable domain reads ETGVTQSPTHLIKTRGQQVTLRCSSQSGHNTVSWYQQALGQGPQFIFQYYREEENGRGNFPPRFSGLQFPNYSSELNVNALELDDSALYLCASSSPGLVTYEQYFGPGTRLTVT.

This clone was seen a few times. The gene calls are TRBV7-6 and TRBJ2-7, with a tentative D call TRBD1 (5 bases). This CDR3 has 12 residues. Per the germline V gene, CDR1 is SGHVS and CDR2 is FNYEAQ. V was clipped by 5 bases and J by 6 bases, with 11 bases between them. CDR3 residues: CASSPEGVEQYF. The CDR3 DNA follows: TGTGCCAGCAGCCCGGAAGGGGTCGAGCAGTACTTC.

This clone has just a few counts. The chain carries TRBV19 and TRBJ1-2; 10 positions agree with TRBD1. The CDR3 covers 15 residues. V gave up 5 bases and J gave up 8 bases; unmatched junction bases: 11. Germline V lookup: CDR1 LNHDA, CDR2 SQIVND (reference sequence). The CDR3 DNA reads TGTGCCAGTAGTGATCCGGGACAGGGGTTAGACGGCTACACCTTC. It is translated as CASSDPGQGLDGYTF.

In its sample, this clone was seen a few times. This rearrangement joins TRBV4-3 to TRBJ2-5; perhaps TRBD1 as D (5 bases). The V end was cut by 3 bases, the J end by 5 bases, with 10 bases between. The CDR3 covers 13 residues. Per germline, CDR1 LGHNA and CDR2 YSLEER. The CDR3 here is CASSQGPKETQYF. The CDR3 DNA is TGCGCCAGCAGCCAGGGGCCCAAGGAGACCCAGTACTTC.

CDR3 sequence: CASSRMTGLTDTQYF. CDR3 in DNA: TGCGCCAGCAGCCGAATGACAGGGTTGACAGATACGCAGTATTTT. The chain links TRBV4-3 to TRBJ2-3; TRBD1 aligns across 7 bases. The V segment lost 4 bases and the J segment 3 bases; nucleotides outside the gene matches: 7. This CDR3 has 15 amino acids. Germline CDR1 and CDR2: LGHNA and YSLEER.

The J gene is TRBJ2-3, the V gene TRBV18, with unresolved D. CDR1 KGHSH and CDR2 LQKENI come from the germline V gene. The CDR3 sequence is 14 residues long. The V and J ends lost 1 base and 3 bases respectively, with 8 bases between them. CDR3 bases: TGTGCCAGCTCACCACTTCGTGAGACAGATACGCAGTATTTT. Protein sequence: CASSPLRETDTQYF.

The V call is TRBV5-8, the J call TRBJ1-2, with no clear D. Germline V gene data show CDR1 as SGHTS and CDR2 as YDEGEE. V lost 1 base and J 8 bases, leaving 9 bases between the germline ends. The CDR3 has 12 residues. CDR3 sequence reads: CASSLISRGYTF. CDR3 coding DNA: TGTGCCAGCAGCTTGATAAGTCGGGGCTACACCTTC.

The J gene is TRBJ2-5, the V gene TRBV6-6; D is possibly TRBD2 (7 bases). The CDR3 runs to 13 residues. V gave up 3 bases and J gave up 7 bases, with 12 bases separating them. CDR1 MNHNY and CDR2 SVGAGI come from the germline V gene (reference sequence). For the CDR3, the DNA is TGTGCCAGCAGTTATGGGGGCGGGGGGACCCAGTACTTC. Encoded protein: CASSYGGGGTQYF.

V usage is TRBV28 and J usage is TRBJ1-1; TRBD1 agrees at 7 bases. The ends lost 2 bases at V and 2 bases at J; junction bases unmatched: 11. Germline CDR1 and CDR2: MDHEN and SYDVKM. The CDR3 loop spans 17 amino acids. The chain's CDR3 is CASSLAGTVRENTEAFF. The CDR3 region has the DNA TGTGCCAGCAGTTTAGCCGGGACAGTCCGAGAAAACACTGAAGCTTTCTTT. Based on the CDR3 plus reference TRBV28 and TRBJ1-1, the full variable domain is DVKVTQSSRYLVKRTGEKVFLECVQDMDHENMFWYRQDPGLGLRLIYFSYDVKMKEKGDIPEGYSVSREKKERFSLILESASTNQTSMYLCASSLAGTVRENTEAFFGQGTRLTVV.

The chain joins TRBV28 to TRBJ1-3; tentatively, D is TRBD1 (6 bases). Germline values: CDR1 MDHEN, CDR2 SYDVKM. This CDR3 is built from 18 residues. The V gene lost 2 bases and the J gene lost 3 bases, with 20 bases spanning the gap. Here the CDR3 DNA reads TGTGCCAGCAGTTTAAGAAGTTTGTCAGGGGCGCGTGGAAACACCATATATTTT. This gives the protein CASSLRSLSGARGNTIYF.

This CDR3 reads CASSEFLVGDWGYTF. The CDR3, as DNA: TGTGCCAGCAGTGAATTTCTCGTAGGAGACTGGGGCTACACCTTC. The V gene is TRBV6-1, the J gene TRBJ1-2, with D unclear. Germline V gene sequence: CDR1 MNHNS, CDR2 SASEGT. V lost 2 bases, J lost 8 bases, and 18 bases lay in between. CDR3 length: 15 amino acids.

The chain joins TRBV6-5 to TRBJ2-6, with D maybe TRBD1 (5 bases). CDR3 size: 15 residues. V lost 6 bases to trimming and J lost 0 bases, with 9 bases between them. Germline assignment: CDR1 MNHEY and CDR2 SVGAGI. Written as DNA, the CDR3 is TGTGCCAGCAGACAGGTTAGCTCTGGGGCCAACGTCCTGACTTTC. It is translated as CASRQVSSGANVLTF.

This chain connects TRBV10-3 to TRBJ2-2; 8 nucleotides line up with TRBD1. CDR3 length equals 15 residues. Trimming removed 6 bases from V and 3 bases from J; junction bases left unmatched: 6. CDR1 is ENHRY, CDR2 SYGVKD, per germline. In DNA, the CDR3 is TGTGCCATCAGGACCGGGACAGGATACACCGGGGAGCTGTTTTTT. Protein: CAIRTGTGYTGELFF.

This clone is a singleton in its sample. The chain carries TRBV21-1 and TRBJ2-3; no check of the table's D call, TRBD2, against the DNA was made. TRBV21-1 is a pseudogene. This CDR3 has 14 residues. The CDR3 loop reads CASSKASGGDTQYF. In nucleotides, the CDR3 is TGTGCCAGCAGCAAAGCTAGCGGGGGAGATACGCAGTATTTT.

The chain joins TRBV7-9 to TRBJ1-3; 7 bases fit TRBD1. V was clipped by 1 base and J by 3 bases; unmatched bases: 3. Looked up from germline, CDR1 is SEHNR and CDR2 is FQNEAQ (reference sequence). The CDR3 sequence is 15 residues long. CDR3 nucleotide sequence: TGTGCCAGCAGCTTAGTCGGGACAGATGGAAACACCATATATTTT. Its protein product is CASSLVGTDGNTIYF.